These T cell receptor beta chains were read from a single sample in a study of shared clonotypes between healthy human individuals. TCRdb's table, derived via immunoSEQ multiplex PCR, lists solely in-frame clones and lacks some. The data show some 1.5 million clones, 95% to 99% seen once. Sample: naive CD4+ T cells sorted from blood. These receptors were taken from a man aged 25-40 years in good health. The CDR3 runs from the conserved cysteine through the conserved F or W. Each record gives: D gene, clone size, J gene, V gene, CDR3 protein, CDR3 DNA. A D gene is named only where the DNA matches it firmly. Part of the rows lack a size; the others show once, few, many or a class for expanded clones.

D: -
size: once
J: TRBJ1-1
V: TRBV18
CDR3: CASSPRQAPGTEAFF
DNA: TGTGCCAGCTCACCACGGCAGGCGCCGGGCACTGAAGCTTTCTTT

D: -
size: -
J: TRBJ1-2
V: TRBV4-1
CDR3: CASSLGIQFHYGYTF
DNA: TGCGCCAGCAGCCTCGGGATACAGTTCCACTATGGCTACACCTTC

D: -
size: -
J: TRBJ2-1
V: TRBV28
CDR3: CASRVTGGMLAGYNEQFF
DNA: TGTGCCAGCAGGGTTACAGGGGGCATGTTAGCGGGGTACAATGAGCAGTTCTTC

D: -
size: -
J: TRBJ2-2
V: TRBV4-1
CDR3: CASSRGGELFF
DNA: TGCGCCAGCAGCCGGGGCGGGGAGCTGTTTTTT

D: TRBD2
size: -
J: TRBJ2-3
V: TRBV28
CDR3: CASSLAGGTDTQYF
DNA: TGTGCCAGCAGCCTAGCGGGAGGTACAGATACGCAGTATTTT

D: -
size: -
J: TRBJ1-4
V: TRBV2
CDR3: CASDRQENEKLFF
DNA: TGTGCCAGCGATCGACAGGAAAATGAAAAACTGTTTTTT

D: -
size: -
J: TRBJ2-1
V: TRBV6-5
CDR3: CASSSNRNNEQFF
DNA: TGTGCCAGCAGTAGCAACAGGAACAATGAGCAGTTCTTC

D: TRBD2
size: -
J: TRBJ2-2
V: TRBV7-9
CDR3: CASSRTSGRTGELFF
DNA: TGTGCCAGCAGTCGGACTAGCGGCAGGACCGGGGAGCTGTTTTTT

D: -
size: -
J: TRBJ2-1
V: TRBV7-6
CDR3: CASSLAAVEFGGWEQFF
DNA: TGTGCCAGCAGCTTAGCGGCCGTAGAGTTTGGGGGCTGGGAGCAGTTCTTC

D: -
size: -
J: TRBJ2-7
V: TRBV2
CDR3: CASSEESTSEQYF
DNA: TGTGCCAGCAGTGAGGAGTCTACGAGCGAGCAGTACTTC

D: -
size: -
J: TRBJ2-5
V: TRBV7-6
CDR3: CASSLDYQGFETQYF
DNA: TGTGCCAGCAGCTTAGATTATCAGGGATTCGAGACCCAGTACTTC

D: TRBD1
size: -
J: TRBJ1-2
V: TRBV5-5
CDR3: CASSLDRGGDYGYTF
DNA: TGTGCCAGCAGCTTAGACAGGGGAGGCGACTATGGCTACACCTTC

D: -
size: -
J: TRBJ1-1
V: TRBV9
CDR3: CASSHRSGAGNTEAFF
DNA: TGTGCCAGCAGCCACAGATCGGGGGCAGGGAACACTGAAGCTTTCTTT

D: -
size: -
J: TRBJ2-1
V: TRBV28
CDR3: CASSLGRNEQFF
DNA: TGTGCCAGCAGTTTAGGGCGGAATGAGCAGTTCTTC

D: TRBD2
size: -
J: TRBJ2-1
V: TRBV9
CDR3: CASSVTSESREQFF
DNA: TGTGCCAGCAGCGTAACTAGCGAGAGTCGTGAGCAGTTCTTC

D: -
size: -
J: TRBJ2-5
V: TRBV30
CDR3: CAWSPWAETQYF
DNA: TGTGCCTGGAGTCCGTGGGCTGAGACCCAGTACTTC

D: -
size: -
J: TRBJ2-5
V: TRBV14
CDR3: CASSRGHSGTLLETQYF
DNA: TGTGCCAGCAGCCGGGGGCATTCCGGGACCTTACTCGAGACCCAGTACTTC

D: -
size: -
J: TRBJ1-2
V: TRBV7-2
CDR3: CASSLGPGNYGYTF
DNA: TGTGCCAGCAGCTTGGGACCTGGGAACTATGGCTACACCTTC

D: TRBD2
size: -
J: TRBJ2-1
V: TRBV9
CDR3: CASSVRGEDNEQFF
DNA: TGTGCCAGCAGCGTCCGGGGGGAGGACAATGAGCAGTTCTTC

D: TRBD1
size: -
J: TRBJ1-4
V: TRBV30
CDR3: CAWSDGGQGNEKLFF
DNA: TGTGCCTGGAGTGACGGGGGACAGGGCAACGAAAAACTGTTTTTT

D: TRBD2
size: -
J: TRBJ2-5
V: TRBV18
CDR3: CASSITTLAGVVNQETQYF
DNA: TGTGCCAGCTCCATAACGACACTAGCGGGAGTCGTGAATCAAGAGACCCAGTACTTC

D: TRBD2
size: -
J: TRBJ2-7
V: TRBV2
CDR3: CASNRLAGVPEQYF
DNA: TGTGCCAGCAACCGACTAGCGGGAGTACCCGAGCAGTACTTC

D: -
size: -
J: TRBJ2-2
V: TRBV11-3
CDR3: CASSAQGGELFF
DNA: TGTGCCAGCAGCGCCCAGGGCGGGGAGCTGTTTTTT

D: -
size: -
J: TRBJ2-7
V: TRBV28
CDR3: CASSSLGGEQYF
DNA: TGTGCCAGCAGTTCCCTAGGGGGCGAGCAGTACTTC

D: TRBD2
size: -
J: TRBJ2-3
V: TRBV6-1
CDR3: CASGLAGEDTQYF
DNA: TGTGCCAGCGGACTAGCGGGCGAAGATACGCAGTATTTT

D: TRBD2
size: -
J: TRBJ2-3
V: TRBV27
CDR3: CASSLLASGADTQYF
DNA: TGTGCCAGCAGTTTATTGGCTAGCGGGGCAGATACGCAGTATTTT

D: -
size: -
J: TRBJ2-5
V: TRBV28
CDR3: CATAISGGETQYF
DNA: TGTGCCACCGCCATCTCGGGCGGGGAGACCCAGTACTTC

D: TRBD1
size: -
J: TRBJ2-7
V: TRBV9
CDR3: CASSPGQGSNEQYF
DNA: TGTGCCAGCAGTCCCGGACAGGGGTCCAACGAGCAGTACTTC

D: -
size: -
J: TRBJ2-3
V: TRBV27
CDR3: CASSPPARAIFRADTQYF
DNA: TGTGCCAGCAGTCCCCCGGCCCGGGCCATTTTTAGGGCAGATACGCAGTATTTT

D: TRBD1
size: -
J: TRBJ2-7
V: TRBV14
CDR3: CASSRRRGNPYEQYF
DNA: TGTGCCAGCAGCCGGCGCAGGGGGAATCCCTACGAGCAGTACTTC

D: -
size: -
J: TRBJ1-3
V: TRBV6-1
CDR3: CASGQFPLSGNTIYF
DNA: TGTGCCAGTGGCCAATTCCCTCTCTCTGGAAACACCATATATTTT

D: -
size: once
J: TRBJ1-5
V: TRBV5-4
CDR3: CASRIQGENQPQHF
DNA: TGTGCCAGCAGAATCCAAGGGGAAAATCAGCCCCAGCATTTT

D: TRBD1
size: once
J: TRBJ2-5
V: TRBV18
CDR3: CASSGTAEETQYF
DNA: TGTGCCAGCTCAGGGACAGCAGAAGAGACCCAGTACTTC

D: -
size: -
J: TRBJ2-2
V: TRBV30
CDR3: CAWAVSYTGELFF
DNA: TGTGCCTGGGCTGTCTCGTACACCGGGGAGCTGTTTTTT

D: TRBD2
size: -
J: TRBJ2-3
V: TRBV28
CDR3: CASRRTSSHTQYF
DNA: TGTGCCAGCCGCAGGACTAGCTCACATACGCAGTATTTT

D: -
size: -
J: TRBJ2-2
V: TRBV11-2
CDR3: CASSLVRNTGELFF
DNA: TGTGCCAGCAGCTTAGTCAGGAACACCGGGGAGCTGTTTTTT

D: TRBD2
size: -
J: TRBJ2-7
V: TRBV7-9
CDR3: CASNLAGVEQYF
DNA: TGTGCCAGCAACCTAGCGGGAGTGGAGCAGTACTTC

D: TRBD1
size: -
J: TRBJ2-3
V: TRBV28
CDR3: CASRGDRDTDTQYF
DNA: TGTGCCAGCAGGGGGGACAGAGACACAGATACGCAGTATTTT

D: TRBD1
size: -
J: TRBJ1-5
V: TRBV7-2
CDR3: CASSSRDRGRPDNQPQHF
DNA: TGTGCCAGCAGCTCACGGGACAGGGGGCGCCCGGACAATCAGCCCCAGCATTTT

D: -
size: -
J: TRBJ1-2
V: TRBV28
CDR3: CASSLSELRGYTF
DNA: TGTGCCAGCAGTTTGTCTGAGCTCAGGGGCTACACCTTC

D: -
size: -
J: TRBJ1-1
V: TRBV9
CDR3: CASSMSARLNTEAFF
DNA: TGTGCCAGCAGCATGTCCGCCAGGTTGAACACTGAAGCTTTCTTT

D: -
size: -
J: TRBJ2-5
V: TRBV28
CDR3: CASSSAITQYF
DNA: TGTGCCAGCAGTTCCGCTATAACCCAGTACTTC

D: -
size: once
J: TRBJ2-5
V: TRBV10-2
CDR3: CASGPVGETQYF
DNA: TGCGCCAGCGGTCCAGTGGGAGAGACCCAGTACTTC

D: -
size: once
J: TRBJ2-7
V: TRBV30
CDR3: CAWSGWDFPTSEQYF
DNA: TGTGCCTGGAGCGGATGGGACTTTCCTACGAGCGAGCAGTACTTC

D: TRBD2
size: -
J: TRBJ2-3
V: TRBV18
CDR3: CASSPTSGPDTQYF
DNA: TGTGCCAGCTCACCGACTAGCGGCCCAGATACGCAGTATTTT

D: -
size: -
J: TRBJ2-5
V: TRBV28
CDR3: CASSSGIETQYF
DNA: TGTGCCAGCAGTTCCGGGATTGAGACCCAGTACTTC

D: -
size: -
J: TRBJ2-4
V: TRBV6-1
CDR3: CASSVGENIQYF
DNA: TGTGCCAGCAGTGTGGGGGAAAACATTCAGTACTTC

D: -
size: -
J: TRBJ2-7
V: TRBV11-2
CDR3: CASSILTAQGQQYF
DNA: TGTGCCAGCAGCATCCTGACGGCTCAGGGCCAGCAGTACTTC

D: TRBD1
size: -
J: TRBJ2-6
V: TRBV19
CDR3: CASSFWDTGVSGANVLTF
DNA: TGTGCCAGTAGTTTCTGGGACACAGGGGTATCCGGGGCCAACGTCCTGACTTTC

D: -
size: -
J: TRBJ2-3
V: TRBV18
CDR3: CASSPKGTDTQYF
DNA: TGTGCCAGCTCACCAAAAGGGACAGATACGCAGTATTTT

D: -
size: -
J: TRBJ2-7
V: TRBV14
CDR3: CASSPSFSGEQYF
DNA: TGTGCCAGCAGCCCATCTTTTTCTGGGGAGCAGTACTTC

D: TRBD2
size: -
J: TRBJ2-2
V: TRBV7-2
CDR3: CASSLAPNLSGRGTGELFF
DNA: TGTGCCAGCAGCTTAGCCCCCAACCTTAGCGGGAGGGGAACCGGGGAGCTGTTTTTT